This TCR beta chain was captured by sequencing in a study of blood T cell repertoires in COVID-19. There are 13 residues in the CDR3. CDR1 is MDHEN, CDR2 SYDVKM, per germline. Deletions cut 5 bases from V and 6 bases from J, with 14 bases between. The repertoire was sequenced with immunoSEQ multiplex PCR; TCRdb's copy has only in-frame clones and lacks some. The repertoire holds some 300,000 clones, with around 92% as singletons. The sequencing input was PBMCs or T cells enriched from blood (not recorded which). The source is a woman under 40 who had recovered from COVID-19. The chain employs TRBV28 and TRBJ2-7, with D maybe TRBD2 (6 bases). The DNA of the CDR3 is TGTGCCAGCAGTCGAGACGGGAGCCCCGAGCAGTACTTC. This gives the protein CASSRDGSPEQYF.